Listed here is a single T cell receptor (beta chain). Its antigen is currently unknown. The entry originates in a study of T cell responses to AZD1222 COVID-19 vaccine. General study findings and limits: Donors skewed white British and female; clonal diversity was possibly underestimated.

V was clipped by 5 bases and J by 0 bases, with 4 bases between them. Germline CDR1 and CDR2: LNHDA and SQIVND (reference sequence). This CDR3 region has 12 residues. The protocol was immunoSEQ multiplex PCR, while the TCRdb copy is restricted to in-frame clones and leaves out a portion. Of roughly 120,000 clones in the sample, approximately 84% were seen once. Specimen: peripheral blood, collected on day 0 of AZD1222 vaccination. The chain uses TRBV19 and TRBJ1-2; D gene uncertain. This clonotype was sampled from an adult in good health. CDR3 protein: CASSESNYGYTF. The CDR3 nucleotides are TGTGCCAGTAGTGAGTCTAACTATGGCTACACCTTC.